What follows is one T cell receptor (beta chain) and its context. The entry originates in a study of T cells in Graves' hyperthyroidism and ophthalmopathy. Template material for amplifying TCR beta CDR3 regions consisted of RNA transcripts. The study used the HTBI primer set for a first-round RT-PCR of the TCR CDR3. TCRdb passed the multiplex PCR reads through MiXCR, listing each CDR3 protein once. The data contain some 720,000 distinct CDR3 sequences, approximately 16% of them seen just once; the ten biggest clones take up about 8.4%. Germline assignment: CDR1 MNHNS and CDR2 SASEGT. This CDR3 contains 13 residues. V shed 6 bases and J 3 bases; nucleotides not matched to a gene: 3.

The receptor was derived from a man younger than 35 with Graves' hyperthyroidism. The sequenced material came from blood. The chain uses TRBV6-1 and TRBJ2-5; 8 bases align to TRBD1. The CDR3 protein is CASRLTGEETQYF. CDR3 bases: TGTGCCAGCAGGCTGACAGGGGAAGAGACCCAGTACTTC.